This TCR beta chain originates from a study of shared clonotypes between healthy human individuals. CDR1 is SGHRS, CDR2 YFSETQ, per germline. This CDR3 has 14 amino acids. The V end was cut by 1 base, the J end by 0 bases, with 7 bases between. This table comes from immunoSEQ multiplex PCR, and its TCRdb copy is limited to in-frame clones, with some not included. The sample includes over 2 million clones, 85% to 95% of them seen just once. The V call is TRBV5-1, the J call TRBJ2-5, with D possibly being TRBD2 (5 bases). This clonotype was obtained from a young man in good health. Some clones in this sample may be carry-over from other donors' samples. Source material: naive CD4+ T cells from PBMCs. Noted subset: CD45RA+ positively selected. The CDR3: CASSLTGYQETQYF. Here the CDR3 DNA reads TGCGCCAGCAGCTTGACGGGATACCAAGAGACCCAGTACTTC.